This T cell receptor (beta chain) was retrieved from a study of blood T cell repertoires in COVID-19. Across the whole study: The cDNA or gDNA used as material had been derived from T cells, B-cell-depleted T cells, or PBMCs.

CDR3 length: 14 residues. V shed 6 bases, J shed 3 bases, and the junction held 7 bases outside the gene matches. CDR1 and CDR2 (germline): MNHEY, SMNVEV (reference sequence). Under the authors' procedure: Estimation of nucleated cell counts relied on the amplification of reference gene primers. The method was immunoSEQ multiplex PCR; TCRdb's version includes in-frame clones alone and lacks a portion of them. The V and J calls and clone size come from that table; D and trimming were worked out from the DNA. This table has about 64,000 clones, 65% to 90% appearing once. This TCR came from a middle-aged man with acute or convalescent COVID-19. The V gene is TRBV27, the J gene TRBJ2-5; 7 bases match TRBD1. Material for sequencing was peripheral blood. CDR3 amino acids: CASSPGQLKETQYF. The CDR3, as DNA: TGTGCCAGCAGCCCGGGACAGCTTAAAGAGACCCAGTACTTC.